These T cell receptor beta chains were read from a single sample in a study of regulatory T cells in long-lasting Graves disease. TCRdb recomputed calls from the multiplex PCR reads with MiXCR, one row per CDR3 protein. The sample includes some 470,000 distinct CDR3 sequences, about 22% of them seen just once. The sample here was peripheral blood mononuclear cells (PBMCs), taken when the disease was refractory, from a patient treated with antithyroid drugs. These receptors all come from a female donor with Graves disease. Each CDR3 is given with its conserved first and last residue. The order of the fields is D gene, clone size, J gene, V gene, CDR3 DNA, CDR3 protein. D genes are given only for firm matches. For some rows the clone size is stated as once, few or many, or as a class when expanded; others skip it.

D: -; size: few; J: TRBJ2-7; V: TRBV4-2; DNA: TGTGCCAGCAGCCAAGATCTAGTAGCGTACGAGCAGTACTTC; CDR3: CASSQDLVAYEQYF
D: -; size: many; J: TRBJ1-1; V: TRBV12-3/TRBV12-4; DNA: TGTGCCACACAGGTTGGGACTGAAGCTTTCTTT; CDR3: CATQVGTEAFF
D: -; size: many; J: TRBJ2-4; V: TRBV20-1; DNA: TGCAGTGCTAGAGACGTCAGTCGGAACAAAAACATTCAGTACTTC; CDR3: CSARDVSRNKNIQYF
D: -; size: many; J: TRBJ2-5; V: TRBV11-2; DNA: TGTGCCAGCAGCTCCGAGGCGGAGACCCAGTACTTC; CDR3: CASSSEAETQYF
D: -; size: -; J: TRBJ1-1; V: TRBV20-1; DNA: TGCAGTGCTAGATCGGACGGGTCAGTGAACACTGAAGCTTTCTTT; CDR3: CSARSDGSVNTEAFF
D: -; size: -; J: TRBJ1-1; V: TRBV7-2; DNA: TGTGCCAGCAGCGGGAGGGCATCGCCACAAGCTTTCTTT; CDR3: CASSGRASPQAFF
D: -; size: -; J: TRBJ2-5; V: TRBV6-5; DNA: TGTGCCAGCAGCTACCGTCATCACAGCGGGACAAGCCAAGAGACCCAGTACTTC; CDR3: CASSYRHHSGTSQETQYF
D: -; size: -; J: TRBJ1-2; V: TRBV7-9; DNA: TGTGCCAGCAGCCTGCTAACCGACAGGACTCCCGGCACCTTC; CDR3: CASSLLTDRTPGTF
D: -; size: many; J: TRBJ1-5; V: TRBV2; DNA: TGTGCCAGCAGTGAAGAGGGTATTCAGCCCCAGCATTTT; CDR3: CASSEEGIQPQHF
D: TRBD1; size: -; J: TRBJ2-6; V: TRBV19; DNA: TGTGCCAGTAGTGGCCTGCGGACAGGGGGCTCCGTCCTGACTTTC; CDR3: CASSGLRTGGSVLTF
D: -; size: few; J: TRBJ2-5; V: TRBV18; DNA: TGTGCCAGCTCACCGGTGTCAGGGCGACTGCCCAGCACCCAGTACTTC; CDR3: CASSPVSGRLPSTQYF
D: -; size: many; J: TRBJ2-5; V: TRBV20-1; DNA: TGCAGTGCTAGCCCATTAGAGACCCAGTACTTC; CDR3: CSASPLETQYF
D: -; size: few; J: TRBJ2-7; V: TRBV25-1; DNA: TGTGCCAGCAGTGTCGGCGGGTCCCCGTACTTC; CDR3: CASSVGGSPYF
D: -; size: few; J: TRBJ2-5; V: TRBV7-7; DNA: TGTGCTAGCAGCCCCCTGGGGGGAAAAGAGACCCAGTACTTC; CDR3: CASSPLGGKETQYF
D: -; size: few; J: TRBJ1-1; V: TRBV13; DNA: TGTGCCAGCAGCCTATCGGGGGGCATAGTAGCTTTCTTT; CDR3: CASSLSGGIVAFF
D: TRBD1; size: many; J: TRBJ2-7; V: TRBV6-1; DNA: TGTGCCAGCAGTGTCGGGACAGCGTCGGGGAACGAGCAGTACTTC; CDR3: CASSVGTASGNEQYF
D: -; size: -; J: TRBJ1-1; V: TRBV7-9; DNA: TGTGCCAGCAGCCCGGGGGGCCTGGGGGCTTTCTTT; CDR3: CASSPGGLGAFF
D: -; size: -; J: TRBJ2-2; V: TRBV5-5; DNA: TGTGCCAGCAGCTTGTCACAGGGGAACACCGGGGAGCTGTTTTTT; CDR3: CASSLSQGNTGELFF
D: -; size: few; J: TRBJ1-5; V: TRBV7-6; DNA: TGTGCCAGCAGTTTAGGCCCAGGGGCGGACTACAATCAGCCCCAGCATTTT; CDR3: CASSLGPGADYNQPQHF
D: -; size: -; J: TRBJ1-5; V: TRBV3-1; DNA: TGTGCCAGCAGCCAAAGGCCCGATAGCAATCAGCCCCAGCATTTT; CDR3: CASSQRPDSNQPQHF
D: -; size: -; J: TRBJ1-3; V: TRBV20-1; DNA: TGCAGTGCTAGAGATGCTGGAAACACCATATATTTT; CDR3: CSARDAGNTIYF
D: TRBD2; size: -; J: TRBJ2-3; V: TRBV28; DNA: TGTGCCAGCAGCAGGACTAGCGGGGGCGTGCAGTATTTT; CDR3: CASSRTSGGVQYF
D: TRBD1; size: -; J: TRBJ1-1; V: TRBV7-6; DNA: TGTGCCAGCAGCCTCCGGGACAGGGTACTCGAGACTGAAGCTTTCTTT; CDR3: CASSLRDRVLETEAFF
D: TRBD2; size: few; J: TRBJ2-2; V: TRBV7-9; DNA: TGTGCCAGCAGCTTAGGGCGGGAGTCGACTAGCGCCGGGGAGCTGTTTTTT; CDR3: CASSLGRESTSAGELFF
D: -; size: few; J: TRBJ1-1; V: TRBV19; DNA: TGTGCCAGTAGTAACCAGGATACTGAAGCTTTCTTT; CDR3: CASSNQDTEAFF
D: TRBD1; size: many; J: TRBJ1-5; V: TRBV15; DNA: TGTGCCACCAGCAGACACAGGGGGCCCAATCAGCCCCAGCATTTT; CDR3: CATSRHRGPNQPQHF
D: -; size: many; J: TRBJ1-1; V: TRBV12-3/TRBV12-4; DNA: TGTGCCAGCAGCCGGGACGGAGGCATGAACACTGAAGCTTTCTTT; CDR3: CASSRDGGMNTEAFF
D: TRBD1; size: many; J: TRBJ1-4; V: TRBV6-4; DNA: TGTGCCAGCAGAGACAGGGGGAAAGAGTCTAATGAAAAACTGTTTTTT; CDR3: CASRDRGKESNEKLFF
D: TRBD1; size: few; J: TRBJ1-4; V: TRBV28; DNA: TGTGCCAGCAGCCGTCCCGGGACAGGGAATGAAAAACTGTTTTTT; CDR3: CASSRPGTGNEKLFF
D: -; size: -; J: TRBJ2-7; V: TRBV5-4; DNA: TGTGCCAGCAGCGCAGACAGTAGCCCCTACGAGCAGTACTTC; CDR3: CASSADSSPYEQYF
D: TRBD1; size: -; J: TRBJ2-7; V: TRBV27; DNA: TGTGCCAGCAGCCGGGGTCGACAGGGGTCCTACGAGCAGTACTTC; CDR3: CASSRGRQGSYEQYF
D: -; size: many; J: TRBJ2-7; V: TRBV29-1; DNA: TGCAGCGGGGGTAGCTCCTACGAGCAGTACTTC; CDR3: CSGGSSYEQYF
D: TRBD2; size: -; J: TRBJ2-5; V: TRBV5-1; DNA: TGCGCCAGCAGCTTTGGGCCTGGAGCGGGAGGAGGAGAGACCCAGTACTTC; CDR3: CASSFGPGAGGGETQYF
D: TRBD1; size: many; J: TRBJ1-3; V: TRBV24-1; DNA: TGTGCCACCAGCGGGACAGCTAACACCATATATTTT; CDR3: CATSGTANTIYF
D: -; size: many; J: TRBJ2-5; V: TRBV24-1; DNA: TGTGCCACCAGTGATGCGGACGGAGCGCCGAGGGCGACCCAGTACTTC; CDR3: CATSDADGAPRATQYF
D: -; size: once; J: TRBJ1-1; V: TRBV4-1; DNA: TGCGCCAGCAGCCAGGTTGCGACGGGTTTTGAAGCTTTCTTT; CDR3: CASSQVATGFEAFF
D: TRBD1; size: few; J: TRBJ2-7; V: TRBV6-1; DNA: TGTGCCAGCAGTGACTGGACAGGGATCTACGAGCAGTACTTC; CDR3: CASSDWTGIYEQYF
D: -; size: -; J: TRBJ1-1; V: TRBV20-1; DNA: TGCAGTGCTAGAGATTACGAGGGCGGTACTGAAGCTTTCTTT; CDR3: CSARDYEGGTEAFF
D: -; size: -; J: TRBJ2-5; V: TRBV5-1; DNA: TGCGCCAGCAGCTTGGGGGAGTTGGAGACCCAGTACTTC; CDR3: CASSLGELETQYF
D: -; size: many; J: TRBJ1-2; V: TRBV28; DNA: TGTGCCAGCAGCCTGTTTGCGACTAACTATGGCTACACCTTC; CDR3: CASSLFATNYGYTF
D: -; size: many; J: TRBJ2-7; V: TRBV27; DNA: TGTGCCAGCAGTACCACTAACGGGGTAGCTTGGTACGAGCAGTACTTC; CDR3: CASSTTNGVAWYEQYF
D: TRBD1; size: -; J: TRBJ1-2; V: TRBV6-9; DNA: TGTGCCAGCAGTTACTCAGGGACAGGGCTAGGAGGCTACACCTTC; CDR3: CASSYSGTGLGGYTF
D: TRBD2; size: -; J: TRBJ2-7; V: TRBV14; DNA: TGTGCCAGCAGCCAGGTGACGGGGGGGGAGCAGTACTTC; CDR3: CASSQVTGGEQYF
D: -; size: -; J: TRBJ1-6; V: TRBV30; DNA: TGTGCCTGGAGCCTGTTGACTCCCTCCAGCTCACCCCTCCACTTT; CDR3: CAWSLLTPSSSPLHF
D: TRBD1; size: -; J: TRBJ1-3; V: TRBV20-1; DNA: TGCAGTGCTAGTTGGACAGGGGGTTCGGGAAACACCATATATTTT; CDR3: CSASWTGGSGNTIYF
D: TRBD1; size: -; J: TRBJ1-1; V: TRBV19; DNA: TGTGCCAGTAGGTCCGCGGACAGGCTTGAAGCTTTCTTT; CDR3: CASRSADRLEAFF
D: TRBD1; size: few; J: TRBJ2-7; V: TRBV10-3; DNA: TGTGCCATCAGAGACTCGGGACAGAGTTACGAGCAGTACTTC; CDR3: CAIRDSGQSYEQYF
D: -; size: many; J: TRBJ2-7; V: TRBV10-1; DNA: TGCGCCAGCAGTGAGTCGGCAGGCACTCAACAGCAGTACTTC; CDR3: CASSESAGTQQQYF
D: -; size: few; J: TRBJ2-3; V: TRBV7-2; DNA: TGTGCCAGCAGCTTAGGCCTAGCGCCGCATACGCAGTATTTT; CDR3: CASSLGLAPHTQYF
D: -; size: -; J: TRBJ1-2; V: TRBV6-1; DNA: TGTGCCAGCAGCTCCGGACACATGGGCTACACCTTC; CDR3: CASSSGHMGYTF
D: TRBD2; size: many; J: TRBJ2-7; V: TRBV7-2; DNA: TGTGCCAGCAGCTTTAGACTAGCGGGAGTTGACGAGCAGTACTTC; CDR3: CASSFRLAGVDEQYF
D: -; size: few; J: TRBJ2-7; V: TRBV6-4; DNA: TGTGCCAGCAGTTCCCCCGCTGAGCGGATTAGCTCCTACGAGCAGTACTTC; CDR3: CASSSPAERISSYEQYF
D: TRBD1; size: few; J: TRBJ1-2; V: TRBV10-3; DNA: TGTGCCATCAGAGGACAGGGATATTGGGACTATGGCTACACCTTC; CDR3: CAIRGQGYWDYGYTF
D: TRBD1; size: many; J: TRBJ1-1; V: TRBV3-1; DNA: TGTGCCAGCAGCCCTTCCACAGGGGGCACGGAAGCTTTCTTT; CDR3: CASSPSTGGTEAFF
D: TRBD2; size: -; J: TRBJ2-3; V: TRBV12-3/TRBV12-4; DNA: TGTGCCAGCAGTTTCCTCAAGTTCGCGGGGGGGCAAGATACGCAGTATTTT; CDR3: CASSFLKFAGGQDTQYF
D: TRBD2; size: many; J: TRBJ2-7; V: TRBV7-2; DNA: TGTGCCAGCAGCCACTTGACTAGCGGGACCTTGCTTTACCACGAGCAGTACTTC; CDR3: CASSHLTSGTLLYHEQYF
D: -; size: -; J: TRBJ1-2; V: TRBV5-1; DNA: TGCGCCAGCAGACCCAGGGCTAACTATGGCTACACCTTC; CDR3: CASRPRANYGYTF
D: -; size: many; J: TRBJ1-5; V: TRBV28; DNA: TGTGCCAGCAGGGACAGCTATAGCAATCAGCCCCAGCATTTT; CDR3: CASRDSYSNQPQHF